This T cell receptor (beta chain) was identified during a study of cytomegalovirus exposure and HLA in healthy donors. Study-level results: Excluded were some V segments that proved indistinguishable, including TRBV6-2 and TRBV6-3.

V lost 5 bases and J lost 0; bases outside the gene matches: 5. This CDR3 is built from 15 residues. The V gene's germline CDR1 is SEHNR and CDR2 FQNEAQ (reference sequence). PCR primers comprised 60 Vbeta and 13 Jbeta primers. The data were produced by immunoSEQ multiplex PCR, yet TCRdb's version contains in-frame clones alone and is incomplete. The table shows fewer than 150,000 clones, with about 80% occurring only once. Points on this clone: As yet, its antigen is unknown.

V and J are TRBV7-9 and TRBJ2-5, with TRBD1 matching over 8 bases. The sequence was obtained from a male donor in good health and CMV-seronegative. The sample consisted of PBMCs. The CDR3 sequence: CASSRTGPDQETQYF. The CDR3 nucleotides are TGTGCCAGCAGCCGGACAGGGCCCGACCAAGAGACCCAGTACTTC.